A single sample is the source of the 9 T cell receptor beta chains below, sequenced in a study of vaccination and CD4 T cells after COVID-19. The time point denotes: late sampling 161 to 241 days after vaccination in a few convalescent patients. Stated treatment: approximately 9-day PBMC culture with coronavirus spike peptide pools or control peptides (ViraFEST assay). Their specific antigens are unknown. Cultured CD4+ T cells had their DNA profiled by the Oncomine TCR Beta short-read assay. TCRdb re-analysed the PCR reads in MiXCR, keeping a single row per CDR3 protein. This sample carries around 27,000 distinct CDR3 sequences, less than 35% of them seen once, and the ten largest clones take about 7%. The sequencing here drew on CD4+ T cells from blood, cultured in vitro, taken about 7 months after SARS-CoV-2 vaccination. These TCRs come from a human donor who had recovered from COVID-19.

The chain couples TRBV6-5 to TRBJ1-1; 7 bases agree with TRBD1. From germline, CDR1 is MNHEY and CDR2 SVGAGI. This CDR3 has 14 amino acids. V shed 4 bases, J shed 5 bases, and the junction held 7 bases outside the gene matches. In nucleotides, the CDR3 is TGTGCCAGCAGTTTAATGGGACAGTCTACTGAAGCTTTCTTT. This codes for CASSLMGQSTEAFF.

The V call is TRBV6-6, the J call TRBJ2-3; D is undetermined. This CDR3 is 13 amino acids long. Trimming took off 6 bases at V and 8 bases at J, with 15 bases between the two ends. Per germline, CDR1 MNHNY and CDR2 SVGAGI (reference sequence). The CDR3 is CASRSSGISTQYF. CDR3 bases: TGTGCCAGCAGATCCTCTGGGATCAGTACGCAGTATTTT.

This clonotype occurred a few times. The rearrangement links TRBV28 to TRBJ1-2; no definite D call. The CDR3 loop spans 14 amino acids. Germline V gene sequence: CDR1 MDHEN, CDR2 SYDVKM. V lost 2 bases and J 4 bases, leaving 11 bases between the germline ends. CDR3: CASSLKYDRYGYTF. In nucleotides, the CDR3 is TGTGCCAGCAGTTTAAAGTACGATCGCTATGGCTACACCTTC.

This clonotype has more than one count but fewer than ten. The chain has TRBV28 and TRBJ2-1; D gene uncertain. The CDR3 sequence is 14 residues long. The germline V gene has CDR1 MDHEN and CDR2 SYDVKM. V was cut by 2 bases and J by 3 bases, with 8 bases left in between. In DNA form, the CDR3 reads TGTGCCAGCAGTTTACGAGAGTTCTACAATGAGCAGTTCTTC. Translation: CASSLREFYNEQFF.

V gene TRBV5-4 combines with J gene TRBJ2-3; 9 bases map to TRBD2. V was pared by 1 base and J by 3 bases, with 0 bases of the junction left unmatched. Germline CDR1 reads SGHNT; CDR2 reads YYREEE (reference sequence). This CDR3 is built from 14 residues. The CDR3 DNA is TGTGCCAGCAGCTTGACTAGCGGGACAGATACGCAGTATTTT. Its protein product is CASSLTSGTDTQYF.

This clonotype appeared many times. This rearrangement joins TRBV6-1 to TRBJ1-2; 9 bases line up with TRBD1. Trimming removed 5 bases from V and 6 bases from J; junction bases left unmatched: 7. This CDR3 has 14 amino acids. Germline values: CDR1 MNHNS, CDR2 SASEGT. The CDR3 DNA follows: TGTGCCAGCAGTCGCGCCGGGACAGGGAATGGCTACACCTTC. Amino acids: CASSRAGTGNGYTF.

V gene TRBV28 combines with J gene TRBJ1-1; D may be TRBD1 (5 bases). The germline V gene encodes CDR1 MDHEN and CDR2 SYDVKM. V lost 4 bases and J lost 5, with 20 bases in between. The CDR3 consists of 16 residues. CDR3 amino acids: CASSSPLSGGRTEAFF. The CDR3, as DNA: TGTGCCAGCAGTTCCCCTTTAAGTGGGGGAAGGACTGAAGCTTTCTTT.

The chain joins TRBV28 to TRBJ1-1; D is possibly TRBD1 (5 bases). Germline V gene sequence: CDR1 MDHEN, CDR2 SYDVKM. CDR3 length: 13 amino acids. The ends were cut back, 8 bases at V and 0 bases at J, with 10 bases in the middle. The CDR3 loop is CASVEQVNTEAFF. CDR3 nucleotides: TGTGCCAGCGTCGAACAGGTGAACACTGAAGCTTTCTTT.

The rearrangement links TRBV6-1 to TRBJ2-3; 8 nucleotides line up with TRBD1. V lost 6 bases, J lost 2 bases, and 7 bases stayed unmatched. CDR3 size: 15 residues. Germline V gives CDR1 MNHNS, CDR2 SASEGT. The CDR3 region is CASRPGQVNTDTQYF. The CDR3, as DNA: TGTGCCAGCAGACCGGGACAGGTGAACACAGATACGCAGTATTTT.